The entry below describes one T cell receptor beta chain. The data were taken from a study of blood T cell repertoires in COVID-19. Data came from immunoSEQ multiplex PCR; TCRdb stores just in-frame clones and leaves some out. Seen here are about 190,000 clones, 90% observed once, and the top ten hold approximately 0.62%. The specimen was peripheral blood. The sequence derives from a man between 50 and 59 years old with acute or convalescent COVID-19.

This CDR3 reads CASSMQESYNSPLHF. CDR3 nucleotides: TGTGCCAGTAGTATGCAGGAATCCTATAATTCACCCCTCCACTTT. The chain joins TRBV19 to TRBJ1-6; no reliable D call. The V end was cut by 3 bases, the J end by 1 base, with 7 bases between. The CDR3 length is 15 residues. CDR1 is LNHDA, CDR2 SQIVND, per germline (reference sequence).